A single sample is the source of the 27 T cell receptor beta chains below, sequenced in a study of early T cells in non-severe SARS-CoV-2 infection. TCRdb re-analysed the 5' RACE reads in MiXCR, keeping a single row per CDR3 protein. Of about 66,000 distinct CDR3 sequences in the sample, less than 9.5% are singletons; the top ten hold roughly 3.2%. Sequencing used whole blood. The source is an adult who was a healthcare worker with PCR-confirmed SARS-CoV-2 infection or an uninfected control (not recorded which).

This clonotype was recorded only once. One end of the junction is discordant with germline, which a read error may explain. CDR3 DNA sequence: TGTGCCAGCAGCTTAGGTGGGGCAGATTCGCAGTATTTT. This translates into CASSLGGADSQYF. V is TRBV7-9 and J is TRBJ2-3; D may be TRBD1 (5 bases). The CDR3 extends over 13 amino acids. Germline CDR1 and CDR2: SEHNR and FQNEAQ (reference sequence).

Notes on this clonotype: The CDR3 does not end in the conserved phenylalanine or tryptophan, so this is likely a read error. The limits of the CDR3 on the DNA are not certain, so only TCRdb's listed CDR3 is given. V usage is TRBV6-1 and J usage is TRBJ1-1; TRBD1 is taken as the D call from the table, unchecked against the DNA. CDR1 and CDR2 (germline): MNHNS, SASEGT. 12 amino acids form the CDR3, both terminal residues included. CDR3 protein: CASSEARDRLIV.

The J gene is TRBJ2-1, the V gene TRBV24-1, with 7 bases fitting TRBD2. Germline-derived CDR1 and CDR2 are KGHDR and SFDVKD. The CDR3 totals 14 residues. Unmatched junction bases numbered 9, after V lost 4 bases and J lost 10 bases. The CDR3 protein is CATSDPTSEREQFF. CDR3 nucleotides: TGTGCCACCAGTGACCCTACTAGCGAGAGGGAGCAGTTCTTC.

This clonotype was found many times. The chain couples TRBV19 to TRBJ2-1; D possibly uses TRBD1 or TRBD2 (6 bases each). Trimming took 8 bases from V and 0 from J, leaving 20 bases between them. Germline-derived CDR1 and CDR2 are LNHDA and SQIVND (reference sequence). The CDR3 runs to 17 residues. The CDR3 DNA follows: TGTGCCAGTGGCAGGGCTACAGGGAGGACCTCCTACAATGAGCAGTTCTTC. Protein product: CASGRATGRTSYNEQFF.

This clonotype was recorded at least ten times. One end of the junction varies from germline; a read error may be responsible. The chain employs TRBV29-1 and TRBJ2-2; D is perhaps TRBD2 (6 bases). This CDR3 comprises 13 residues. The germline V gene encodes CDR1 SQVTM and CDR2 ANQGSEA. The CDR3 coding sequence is TGCAGCGTTCTTGGGGGGAACGCCGGGGAGCTGTTTTTT. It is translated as CSVLGGNAGELFF.

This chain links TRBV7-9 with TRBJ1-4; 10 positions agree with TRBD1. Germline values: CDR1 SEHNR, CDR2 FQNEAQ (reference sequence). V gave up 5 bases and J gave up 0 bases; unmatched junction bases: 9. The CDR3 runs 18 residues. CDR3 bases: TGTGCCAGCAGCCCCCAAGGGACAGGGGTTGCAACTAATGAAAAACTGTTTTTT. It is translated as CASSPQGTGVATNEKLFF. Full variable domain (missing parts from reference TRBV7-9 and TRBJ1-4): DTGVSQNPRHKITKRGQNVTFRCDPISEHNRLYWYRQTLGQGPEFLTYFQNEAQLEKSRLLSDRFSAERPKGSFSTLEIQRTEQGDSAMYLCASSPQGTGVATNEKLFFGSGTQLSVL.

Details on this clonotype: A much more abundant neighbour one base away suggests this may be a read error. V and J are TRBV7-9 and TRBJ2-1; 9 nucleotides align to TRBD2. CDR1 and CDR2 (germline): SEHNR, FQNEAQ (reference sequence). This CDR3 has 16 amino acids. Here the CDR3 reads CAGSVYSGSSYNEQFF. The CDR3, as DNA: TGTGCCGGCAGCGTGTATAGCGGGAGCTCCTACAATGAGCAGTTCTTC.

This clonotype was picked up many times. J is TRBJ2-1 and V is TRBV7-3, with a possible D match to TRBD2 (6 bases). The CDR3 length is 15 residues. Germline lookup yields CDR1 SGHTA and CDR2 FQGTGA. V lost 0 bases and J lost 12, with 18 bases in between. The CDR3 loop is CASSLTSRDGRGQFF. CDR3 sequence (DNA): TGTGCCAGCAGCTTAACCTCGCGGGACGGGAGAGGGCAGTTCTTC.

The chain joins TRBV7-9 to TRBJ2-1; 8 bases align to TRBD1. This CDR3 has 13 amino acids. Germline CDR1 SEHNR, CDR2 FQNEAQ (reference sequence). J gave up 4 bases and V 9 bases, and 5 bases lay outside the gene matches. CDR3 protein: CASQTGVYNEQFF. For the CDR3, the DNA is TGTGCCAGTCAGACAGGGGTGTACAATGAGCAGTTCTTC.

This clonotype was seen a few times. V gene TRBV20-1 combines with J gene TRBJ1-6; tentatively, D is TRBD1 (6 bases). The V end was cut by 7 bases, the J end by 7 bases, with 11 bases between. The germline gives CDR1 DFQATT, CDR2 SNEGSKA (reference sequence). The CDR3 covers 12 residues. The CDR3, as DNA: TGCAGTGGGCGAACAGGGAATTCACCCCTCCACTTT. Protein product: CSGRTGNSPLHF.

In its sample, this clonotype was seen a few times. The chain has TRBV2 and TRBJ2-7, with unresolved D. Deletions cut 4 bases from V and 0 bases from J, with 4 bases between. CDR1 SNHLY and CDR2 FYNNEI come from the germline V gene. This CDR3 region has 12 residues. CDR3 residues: CASSGHSYEQYF. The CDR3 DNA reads TGTGCCAGCAGTGGACACTCCTACGAGCAGTACTTC.

The chain's CDR3 is CASRSTANTEAFF. CDR3 bases: TGTGCCAGCAGATCCACAGCGAACACTGAAGCTTTCTTT. The chain recombines TRBV28 with TRBJ1-1; D is undetermined. CDR1 and CDR2 from the germline V gene are MDHEN and SYDVKM. The CDR3 loop spans 13 amino acids. With 6 bases removed from V and 1 base from J, the gap between germline ends came to 9 bases.

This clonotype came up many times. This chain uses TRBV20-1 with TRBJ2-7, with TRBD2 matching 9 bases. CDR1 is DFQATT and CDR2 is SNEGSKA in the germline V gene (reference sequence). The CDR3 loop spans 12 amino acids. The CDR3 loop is CSPGGRVYEQYF. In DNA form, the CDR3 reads TGCAGCCCCGGCGGGAGGGTCTACGAGCAGTACTTC.

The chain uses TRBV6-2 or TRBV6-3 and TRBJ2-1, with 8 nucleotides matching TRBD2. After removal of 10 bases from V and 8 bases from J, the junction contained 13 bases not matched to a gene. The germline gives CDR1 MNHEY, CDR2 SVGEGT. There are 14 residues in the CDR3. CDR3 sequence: CATQGAGVIHEQFF. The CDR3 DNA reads TGTGCCACTCAGGGAGCGGGAGTTATACATGAGCAGTTCTTC.

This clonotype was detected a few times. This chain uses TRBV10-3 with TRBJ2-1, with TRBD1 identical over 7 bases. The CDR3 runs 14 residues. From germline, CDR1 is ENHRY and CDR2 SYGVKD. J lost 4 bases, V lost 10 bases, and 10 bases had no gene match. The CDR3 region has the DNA TGTGCCACGCAGGGGGAAGCGGCGTACAATGAGCAGTTCTTC. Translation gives CATQGEAAYNEQFF.

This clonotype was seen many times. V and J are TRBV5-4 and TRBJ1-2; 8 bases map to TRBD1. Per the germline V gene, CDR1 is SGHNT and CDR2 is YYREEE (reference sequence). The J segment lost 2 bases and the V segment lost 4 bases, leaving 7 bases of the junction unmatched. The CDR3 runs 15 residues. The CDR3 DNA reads TGTGCCAGCAGCGGTACGGACAGGGTAAACTATGGCTACACCTTC. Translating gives CASSGTDRVNYGYTF.

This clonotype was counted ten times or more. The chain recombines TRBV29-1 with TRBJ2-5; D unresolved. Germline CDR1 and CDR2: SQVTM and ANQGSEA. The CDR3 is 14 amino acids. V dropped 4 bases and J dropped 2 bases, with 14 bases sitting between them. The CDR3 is CSVAPQAGQETQYF. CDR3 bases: TGCAGCGTTGCCCCGCAAGCAGGTCAAGAGACCCAGTACTTC.

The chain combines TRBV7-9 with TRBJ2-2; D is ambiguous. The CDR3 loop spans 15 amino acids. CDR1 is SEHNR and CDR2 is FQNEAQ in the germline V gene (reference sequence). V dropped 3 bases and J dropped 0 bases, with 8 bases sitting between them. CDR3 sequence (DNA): TGTGCCAGCAGCTTCGGTTCGGCGAACACCGGGGAGCTGTTTTTT. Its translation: CASSFGSANTGELFF.

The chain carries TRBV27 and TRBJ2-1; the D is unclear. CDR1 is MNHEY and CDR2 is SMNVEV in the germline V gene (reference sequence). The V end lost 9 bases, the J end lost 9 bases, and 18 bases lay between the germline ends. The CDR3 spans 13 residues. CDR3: CASTLVGNGEQFF. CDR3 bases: TGTGCCAGTACTTTAGTGGGAAATGGTGAGCAGTTCTTC.

CDR3 region: CASRTGQSNQPQHF. In nucleotides, the CDR3 is TGTGCCAGCAGGACGGGACAAAGCAATCAGCCCCAGCATTTT. This rearrangement joins TRBV12-3 or TRBV12-4 to TRBJ1-5, with D tentatively TRBD1 (6 bases). The CDR3 runs to 14 residues. V was shortened by 6 bases and J by 1 base, with 10 bases between the two germline ends.

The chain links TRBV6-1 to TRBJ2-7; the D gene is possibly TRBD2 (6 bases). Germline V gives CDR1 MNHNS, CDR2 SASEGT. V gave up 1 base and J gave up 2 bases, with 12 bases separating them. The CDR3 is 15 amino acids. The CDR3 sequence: CASSEGGADTYEQYF. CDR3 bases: TGTGCCAGCAGTGAAGGCGGGGCAGACACCTACGAGCAGTACTTC.

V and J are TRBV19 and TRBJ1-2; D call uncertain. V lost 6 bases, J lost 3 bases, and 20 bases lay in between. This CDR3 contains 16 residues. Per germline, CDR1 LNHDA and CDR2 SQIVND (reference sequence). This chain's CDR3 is CASRHAEQPQDYGYTF. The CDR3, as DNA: TGTGCCAGTAGACACGCGGAGCAGCCTCAGGACTATGGCTACACCTTC.

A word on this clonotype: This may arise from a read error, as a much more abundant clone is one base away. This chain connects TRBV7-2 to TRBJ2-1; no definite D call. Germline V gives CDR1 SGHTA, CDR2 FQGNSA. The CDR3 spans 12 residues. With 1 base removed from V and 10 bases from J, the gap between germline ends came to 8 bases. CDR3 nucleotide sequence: TGTGCCAGCAGCTTAGGGTACATCGAGCAGTTCTTC. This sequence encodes CASSLGYIEQFF.

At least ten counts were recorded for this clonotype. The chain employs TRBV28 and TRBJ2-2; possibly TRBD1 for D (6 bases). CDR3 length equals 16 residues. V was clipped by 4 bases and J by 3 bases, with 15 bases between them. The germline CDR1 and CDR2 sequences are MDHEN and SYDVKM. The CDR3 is CASSSIGGAYTGELFF. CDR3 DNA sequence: TGTGCCAGCAGTTCGATAGGGGGTGCGTACACCGGGGAGCTGTTTTTT.

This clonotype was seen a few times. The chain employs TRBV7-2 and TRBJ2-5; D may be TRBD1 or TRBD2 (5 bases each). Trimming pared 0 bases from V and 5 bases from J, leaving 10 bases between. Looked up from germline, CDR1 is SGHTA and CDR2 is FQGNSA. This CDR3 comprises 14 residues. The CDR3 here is CASSLAGRGETQYF. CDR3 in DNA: TGTGCCAGCAGCTTAGCGGGACGAGGGGAGACCCAGTACTTC.

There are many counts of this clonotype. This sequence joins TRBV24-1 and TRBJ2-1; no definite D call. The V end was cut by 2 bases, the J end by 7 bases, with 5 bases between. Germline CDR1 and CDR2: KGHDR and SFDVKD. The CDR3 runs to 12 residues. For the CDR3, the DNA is TGTGCCACCAGTGATTGGCTAAATGAGCAGTTCTTC. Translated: CATSDWLNEQFF.

CDR3 amino acids: CASSPETGVGEQYF. The CDR3, as DNA: TGTGCCAGCAGCCCGGAGACAGGGGTTGGCGAGCAGTACTTC. This sequence joins TRBV5-6 and TRBJ2-7; 8 nucleotides align to TRBD1. The CDR3 runs to 14 residues. The ends lost 4 bases at V and 6 bases at J; junction bases unmatched: 9. Per the germline V gene, CDR1 is SGHDT and CDR2 is YYEEEE.